This is a list of T cell receptor beta chains from one sample in a study of T cells in Graves' hyperthyroidism and ophthalmopathy. TCRdb analysed the multiplex PCR reads with MiXCR anew, one entry per CDR3 protein. The sample records a few hundred thousand distinct CDR3 sequences, approximately 14% being singletons. The sample was blood. The receptor set was obtained from an older woman with Graves' ophthalmopathy. CDR3s include the opening cysteine and the closing phenylalanine or tryptophan. Each record gives: clone size, J gene, D gene, V gene, CDR3 protein, CDR3 DNA. D genes are given only for firm matches. Not all rows give a size; the values are once, few, many and, for expanded clones, a class.

abundance: many
j_gene: TRBJ1-2
d_gene: -
v_gene: TRBV7-6
CDR3aa: CASSRGPNYGYTF
CDR3nt: TGTGCCAGCAGTCGTGGACCCAACTATGGCTACACCTTC

abundance: many
j_gene: TRBJ2-7
d_gene: TRBD2
v_gene: TRBV11-3
CDR3aa: CASSSWFAGGRGEQYF
CDR3nt: TGTGCCAGCAGCTCCTGGTTTGCGGGAGGGCGGGGCGAGCAGTACTTC

abundance: many
j_gene: TRBJ2-1
d_gene: -
v_gene: TRBV28
CDR3aa: CASSPSSRGIEQFF
CDR3nt: TGTGCCAGCAGTCCCTCCTCCCGGGGTATTGAGCAGTTCTTC

abundance: many
j_gene: TRBJ2-7
d_gene: -
v_gene: TRBV3-1
CDR3aa: CASSNGLGPAYEQYF
CDR3nt: TGTGCCAGCAGCAACGGGTTAGGTCCCGCCTACGAGCAGTACTTC

abundance: few
j_gene: TRBJ2-5
d_gene: -
v_gene: TRBV5-1
CDR3aa: CASSLEPSQETQYF
CDR3nt: TGCGCCAGCAGCTTGGAACCGTCCCAAGAGACCCAGTACTTC

abundance: many
j_gene: TRBJ1-5
d_gene: -
v_gene: TRBV6-1
CDR3aa: CASRDRVAGSNQPQHF
CDR3nt: TGTGCCAGCAGGGACCGCGTGGCGGGGAGCAATCAGCCCCAGCATTTT

abundance: -
j_gene: TRBJ2-2
d_gene: TRBD1
v_gene: TRBV7-3
CDR3aa: CASSRTGDASTGELFF
CDR3nt: TGTGCCAGCAGCCGCACAGGGGACGCGAGCACCGGGGAGCTGTTTTTT

abundance: many
j_gene: TRBJ2-3
d_gene: TRBD1
v_gene: TRBV18
CDR3aa: CASSWQGASTDTQYF
CDR3nt: TGTGCCAGCTCATGGCAGGGGGCTAGCACAGATACGCAGTATTTT

abundance: many
j_gene: TRBJ2-7
d_gene: TRBD1
v_gene: TRBV6-2/TRBV6-3
CDR3aa: CASSYDGTGRAEQYF
CDR3nt: TGTGCCAGCAGTTACGACGGGACAGGGCGTGCCGAGCAGTACTTC

abundance: few
j_gene: TRBJ1-4
d_gene: -
v_gene: TRBV7-9
CDR3aa: CASSPHPGQNEKLFF
CDR3nt: TGTGCCAGCAGCCCCCACCCGGGGCAGAATGAAAAACTGTTTTTT

abundance: many
j_gene: TRBJ2-7
d_gene: TRBD1
v_gene: TRBV20-1
CDR3aa: CSASKPGQGSGEQYF
CDR3nt: TGCAGTGCTAGCAAACCGGGACAGGGGTCAGGGGAGCAGTACTTC

abundance: many
j_gene: TRBJ2-7
d_gene: TRBD2
v_gene: TRBV30
CDR3aa: CAWSSGTNSYEQYF
CDR3nt: TGTGCCTGGAGTTCCGGGACTAACTCCTACGAGCAGTACTTC

abundance: -
j_gene: TRBJ2-6
d_gene: -
v_gene: TRBV28
CDR3aa: CASSLLAGANVLTF
CDR3nt: TGTGCCAGCAGTTTACTGGCTGGGGCCAACGTCCTGACTTTC

abundance: many
j_gene: TRBJ2-2
d_gene: -
v_gene: TRBV5-1
CDR3aa: CASREPDRDYTGELFF
CDR3nt: TGCGCCAGCAGAGAACCGGATCGCGATTACACCGGGGAGCTGTTTTTT

abundance: many
j_gene: TRBJ2-7
d_gene: -
v_gene: TRBV7-2
CDR3aa: CASSLMRRERQYF
CDR3nt: TGTGCCAGCAGCTTAATGCGCAGGGAGCGGCAGTACTTC

abundance: few
j_gene: TRBJ2-1
d_gene: -
v_gene: TRBV24-1
CDR3aa: CATGGLNYEQFF
CDR3nt: TGTGCCACCGGGGGGCTAAATTACGAGCAGTTCTTC